Below are 30 T cell receptor beta chains sequenced from a single sample in a study of blood T cell repertoires in COVID-19. Clones were sequenced by immunoSEQ multiplex PCR, and TCRdb holds only the in-frame ones, with some missing. Altogether some 150,000 clones are present, 87% being singletons, with the ten largest covering 2% to 2.5%. The sequenced material came from peripheral blood. These receptor sequences come from a man aged 50 to 60 with active COVID-19.

The chain is built from TRBV9 and TRBJ1-2; TRBD1 agrees at 9 bases. Germline values: CDR1 SGDLS, CDR2 YYNGEE. The junction had 2 bases not matched to a gene; V was cut back by 0 bases and J by 5 bases. The CDR3 has 14 amino acids. The CDR3 protein is CASSVGDRGYGYTF. CDR3 sequence (DNA): TGTGCCAGCAGCGTAGGAGACAGGGGGTATGGCTACACCTTC.

The chain links TRBV11-2 to TRBJ2-7, with a weak D call TRBD2 (5 bases). This CDR3 comprises 13 residues. Germline CDR1 is SGHAT and CDR2 is FQNNGV. V was cut by 4 bases and J by 3 bases, with 10 bases left in between. The CDR3 coding sequence is TGTGCCAGCAGCTGGATGGAGGACTACGAGCAGTACTTC. Its translation: CASSWMEDYEQYF. The whole variable domain, filled in from reference TRBV11-2 and TRBJ2-7, reads EAGVAQSPRYKIIEKRQSVAFWCNPISGHATLYWYQQILGQGPKLLIQFQNNGVVDDSQLPKDRFSAERLKGVDSTLKIQPAKLEDSAVYLCASSWMEDYEQYFGPGTRLTVT.

The genes are TRBV2 and TRBJ1-1; the D gene is possibly TRBD1 (6 bases). Germline V lookup: CDR1 SNHLY, CDR2 FYNNEI. CDR3 length: 15 residues. V was pared by 8 bases and J by 1 base, with 17 bases between. The chain's CDR3 is CASLGVGDTNTEAFF. CDR3 DNA sequence: TGTGCCAGCCTCGGTGTTGGGGACACGAACACTGAAGCTTTCTTT.

This clone has a handful of counts. The CDR3 protein is CASSQAPGWSGDYEQYF. In nucleotides, the CDR3 is TGTGCCAGCAGCCAAGCCCCGGGTTGGAGCGGGGACTACGAGCAGTACTTC. This chain connects TRBV14 to TRBJ2-7; TRBD2 matches 7 bases. The CDR3 length is 17 residues. V dropped 1 base and J dropped 3; count of bases not matched to a gene: 12. Germline CDR1 reads SGHDN; CDR2 reads FVKESK. The complete variable domain, with remaining parts taken from reference TRBV14 and TRBJ2-7, reads EAGVTQFPSHSVIEKGQTVTLRCDPISGHDNLYWYRRVMGKEIKFLLHFVKESKQDESGMPNNRFLAERTGGTYSTLKVQPAELEDSGVYFCASSQAPGWSGDYEQYFGPGTRLTVT.

This clone has only a few counts. The chain couples TRBV11-1 to TRBJ1-6, with TRBD1 matching over 9 bases. The trim removed 7 bases at V and 10 bases at J, leaving 5 bases unmatched. Looked up from germline, CDR1 is SGHAT and CDR2 is FQDESV (reference sequence). The CDR3 totals 13 residues. CDR3 residues: CASTGTGTSPLHF. The CDR3, as DNA: TGTGCCAGCACCGGGACAGGGACCTCACCCCTCCACTTT.

The chain couples TRBV4-1 to TRBJ1-1; 7 positions match TRBD1. The CDR3 consists of 16 residues. The germline gives CDR1 MGHRA, CDR2 YSYEKL. Trimming at V came to 4 bases and at J to 0 bases, leaving 8 bases not matched to a gene. The DNA of the CDR3 is TGCGCCAGCAGCCTCAGACAGGGAAACATGAACACTGAAGCTTTCTTT. Amino acid sequence: CASSLRQGNMNTEAFF.

The chain couples TRBV6-5 to TRBJ1-5; the D gene is possibly TRBD1 (5 bases). V was cut by 6 bases and J by 0 bases, with 12 bases left in between. This CDR3 is 15 amino acids long. CDR1 is MNHEY and CDR2 is SVGAGI in the germline V gene. This chain's CDR3 is CASRIQVNSNQPQHF. The CDR3 nucleotides read TGTGCCAGCAGGATACAGGTCAATAGCAATCAGCCCCAGCATTTT.

The rearrangement links TRBV7-2 to TRBJ2-7; 9 bases line up with TRBD1. The CDR3 contains 15 residues. CDR1 is SGHTA, CDR2 FQGNSA, per germline. The junction had 6 bases not matched to a gene; V was cut back by 6 bases and J by 0 bases. The CDR3 loop reads CASRRGTGFSYEQYF. Written as DNA, the CDR3 is TGTGCCAGCAGACGTGGGACAGGGTTCTCCTACGAGCAGTACTTC. Drawing the rest from reference TRBV7-2 and TRBJ2-7, the complete variable domain is GAGVSQSPSNKVTEKGKDVELRCDPISGHTALYWYRQSLGQGLEFLIYFQGNSAPDKSGLPSDRFSAERTGGSVSTLTIQRTQQEDSAVYLCASRRGTGFSYEQYFGPGTRLTVT.

The chain employs TRBV7-9 and TRBJ1-4; 7 bases line up with TRBD1. This CDR3 has 14 residues. V shed 5 bases and J 5 bases; nucleotides not matched to a gene: 5. CDR1 is SEHNR, CDR2 FQNEAQ, per germline (reference sequence). The CDR3 DNA reads as TGTGCCAGCAGCCCACAGGGGCAGAATGAAAAACTGTTTTTT. Protein sequence: CASSPQGQNEKLFF.

This chain links TRBV7-9 with TRBJ2-7; a possible D gene is TRBD2 (5 bases). The CDR3 is made up of 14 amino acids. V was clipped by 5 bases and J by 2 bases, with 13 bases between them. Germline lookup yields CDR1 SEHNR and CDR2 FQNEAQ (reference sequence). The CDR3 sequence is CASSAGRRAYEQYF. The CDR3 DNA reads TGTGCCAGCAGCGCGGGTCGCCGGGCCTACGAGCAGTACTTC.

A remark on this clone: The same CDR3 also results from other DNA sequences found in this sample. V gene TRBV5-1 combines with J gene TRBJ2-7, with 10 bases that match TRBD1. There are 14 residues in the CDR3. Germline-derived CDR1 and CDR2 are SGHRS and YFSETQ. The V gene end was trimmed by 0 bases and the J gene end by 7 bases; junction bases not matched to a gene: 4. CDR3 residues: CASSLGQGASEQYF. CDR3 nucleotide sequence: TGCGCCAGCAGCTTGGGACAGGGGGCGAGTGAGCAGTACTTC.

J is TRBJ1-3 and V is TRBV7-9, with D possibly TRBD1 on 6 matching bases. V lost 5 bases and J lost 4, with 15 bases in between. Germline V gene lookup returns CDR1 SEHNR and CDR2 FQNEAQ (reference sequence). The CDR3 has 15 amino acids. For the CDR3, the DNA is TGTGCCAGCAGCCCCGGGGACACCCAAGGAAACACCATATATTTT. It translates to CASSPGDTQGNTIYF.

The J gene is TRBJ2-5, the V gene TRBV5-4; D might be TRBD1 (6 bases). The CDR3 is made up of 13 amino acids. Trimming removed 0 bases at V and 10 bases at J, with 13 bases between. Per germline, CDR1 SGHNT and CDR2 YYREEE (reference sequence). The CDR3 DNA sequence: TGTGCCAGCAGCTTGGACGGGACAATTGGCCAGTACTTC. Its translation is CASSLDGTIGQYF.

The gene calls are TRBV15 and TRBJ2-7, with 8 bases lining up with TRBD1. V lost 4 bases to trimming and J lost 0 bases; unmatched junction nucleotides: 11. The CDR3 covers 17 residues. Germline V gene sequence: CDR1 LNHNV, CDR2 YYDKDF (reference sequence). CDR3 in DNA: TGTGCCACCAGCACCCTAGGAATAGGGACAGGCTCCTACGAGCAGTACTTC. Its translation: CATSTLGIGTGSYEQYF.

This clone was observed a few times. CDR3 sequence: CASSLRTGASYEQYF. CDR3 bases: TGTGCCAGCAGCTTAAGGACAGGGGCGTCCTACGAGCAGTACTTC. The chain recombines TRBV7-9 with TRBJ2-7, with 9 bases fitting TRBD1. The germline V gene has CDR1 SEHNR and CDR2 FQNEAQ (reference sequence). V shed 2 bases, J shed 1 base, and the junction held 3 bases outside the gene matches. The CDR3 is 15 residues long.

This chain joins TRBV5-1 and TRBJ2-3, with D unresolved. Germline V CDR1 and CDR2: SGHRS, YFSETQ. V was trimmed by 0 bases and J by 4 bases, leaving 12 bases between them. The CDR3 runs 15 residues. CDR3 sequence (DNA): TGCGCCAGCAGCTTGGACAATTTGGCGGCAGATACGCAGTATTTT. It yields the protein CASSLDNLAADTQYF.

The chain carries TRBV19 and TRBJ2-7; the D is unclear. The V and J ends lost 5 bases and 5 bases respectively, with 13 bases between them. The CDR3 runs 13 residues. Germline values: CDR1 LNHDA, CDR2 SQIVND (reference sequence). The CDR3 bases are TGTGCCAGTAGTCCGGGTTTGGAGAACGAGCAGTACTTC. Amino acid sequence: CASSPGLENEQYF.

This clone was counted once. In DNA, the CDR3 is TGTGCCAGCAGCCCTAGGTGGACACTCCCGACCCTCAATGAGCAGTTCTTC. It encodes CASSPRWTLPTLNEQFF. This rearrangement joins TRBV5-6 to TRBJ2-1; possibly TRBD1 for D (5 bases). Germline CDR1 SGHDT, CDR2 YYEEEE. The CDR3 is 17 amino acids. V lost 4 bases and J lost 6, with 23 bases in between. The variable domain in full, with the rest retrieved from reference TRBV5-6 and TRBJ2-1, is DAGVTQSPTHLIKTRGQQVTLRCSPKSGHDTVSWYQQALGQGPQFIFQYYEEEERQRGNFPDRFSGHQFPNYSSELNVNALLLGDSALYLCASSPRWTLPTLNEQFFGPGTRLTVL.

This rearrangement joins TRBV27 to TRBJ1-2; D is undetermined. The CDR3 extends over 15 amino acids. Trimming stripped 2 bases from V and 4 bases from J, with 14 bases between. The germline CDR1 and CDR2 sequences are MNHEY and SMNVEV (reference sequence). The CDR3 here is CASSLRGRQSYGYTF. In DNA, the CDR3 is TGTGCCAGCAGTTTACGTGGGAGGCAGTCCTATGGCTACACCTTC.

The V gene is TRBV5-4, the J gene TRBJ2-7, with 8 positions matching TRBD2. Per the germline V gene, CDR1 is SGHNT and CDR2 is YYREEE (reference sequence). The CDR3 is 17 amino acids. The junction had 11 bases not matched to a gene; V was cut back by 0 bases and J by 3 bases. This CDR3 is CASSLVPMGGGSYEQYF. The CDR3 DNA sequence: TGTGCCAGCAGCTTGGTCCCCATGGGCGGGGGGAGCTACGAGCAGTACTTC.

V and J are TRBV11-2 and TRBJ1-1; TRBD1 matches 9 bases. Germline lookup yields CDR1 SGHAT and CDR2 FQNNGV. This CDR3 comprises 17 residues. The ends lost 1 base at V and 1 base at J; junction bases unmatched: 7. The CDR3 reads CASSLVPGQGSNTEAFF. CDR3 nucleotide sequence: TGTGCCAGCAGCTTAGTCCCGGGACAGGGTTCGAACACTGAAGCTTTCTTT.

V is TRBV6-5 and J is TRBJ2-7; 13 positions agree with TRBD2. This CDR3 is 14 amino acids long. Per the germline V gene, CDR1 is MNHEY and CDR2 is SVGAGI. V dropped 7 bases and J dropped 7; count of bases not matched to a gene: 7. In DNA form, the CDR3 reads TGTGCCAGCAAGTCCCGGGGACTAGCGGGGGAGCAGTACTTC. Translated, it gives CASKSRGLAGEQYF.

The gene calls are TRBV14 and TRBJ1-1; the D gene is possibly TRBD1 (6 bases). V was cut by 3 bases and J by 7 bases, with 15 bases left in between. Germline loops: CDR1 SGHDN, CDR2 FVKESK. The CDR3 totals 14 residues. CDR3 in DNA: TGTGCCAGCAGCCAGCCCCAGGGGAGGGGTGAAGCTTTCTTT. Protein sequence: CASSQPQGRGEAFF.

CDR3: CASSLSGGPTDTQYF. The CDR3, as DNA: TGCGCCAGCAGCTTAAGCGGGGGGCCCACAGATACGCAGTATTTT. The rearrangement joins TRBV5-1 to TRBJ2-3; TRBD2 agrees at 9 bases. The ends lost 2 bases at V and 2 bases at J; junction bases unmatched: 3. This CDR3 comprises 15 residues. In germline, CDR1 is SGHRS, CDR2 YFSETQ.

The rearrangement uses TRBV6-5 and TRBJ1-5; D is possibly TRBD1 (6 bases). The CDR3 totals 15 residues. Germline CDR1 and CDR2: MNHEY and SVGAGI. The V gene lost 6 bases and the J gene lost 3 bases, with 15 bases spanning the gap. This CDR3 is CASSRGAGANQPQHF. The CDR3 bases are TGTGCCAGCAGCCGTGGGGCAGGGGCCAATCAGCCCCAGCATTTT.

The chain combines TRBV3-1 (or the pseudogene TRBV3-2) with TRBJ2-3, with TRBD2 as a possible D gene (5 bases). The germline CDR1 and CDR2 sequences are LGHDT and YNNKEL (reference sequence). With 0 bases removed from V and 3 bases from J, the gap between germline ends came to 16 bases. The CDR3 is made up of 17 amino acids. The CDR3 bases are TGTGCCAGCAGCCAAGAGTATCTTCGGGGAGCGACAGATACGCAGTATTTT. It encodes CASSQEYLRGATDTQYF.

The chain employs TRBV27 and TRBJ1-2; TRBD1 agrees at 7 bases. Germline V gene lookup returns CDR1 MNHEY and CDR2 SMNVEV (reference sequence). V shed 5 bases and J 0 bases; nucleotides not matched to a gene: 3. This CDR3 contains 14 residues. The CDR3 here is CASSRQGANYGYTF. CDR3 nucleotide sequence: TGTGCCAGCAGTAGACAGGGAGCTAACTATGGCTACACCTTC.

Notes on this clone: Other DNA variants within this sample encode the same CDR3. The gene calls are TRBV18 and TRBJ2-7; 7 bases match TRBD1. Germline CDR1 and CDR2: KGHSH and LQKENI. V lost 3 bases to trimming and J lost 7 bases; unmatched junction nucleotides: 3. The CDR3 runs to 12 residues. The CDR3 sequence is CASSPGTVEQYF. In DNA, the CDR3 is TGTGCCAGCTCACCCGGGACAGTTGAGCAGTACTTC.

This clone was seen at least ten times. The chain carries TRBV9 and TRBJ1-4; the match to TRBD1 covers 8 bases. The germline gives CDR1 SGDLS, CDR2 YYNGEE. The CDR3 is made up of 15 amino acids. Trimming took 4 bases from V and 7 from J; bases not matched to a gene: 9. CDR3 sequence (DNA): TGTGCCAGCAGCCGGTCGACGGGGACAGGTGAAAAACTGTTTTTT. Its translation is CASSRSTGTGEKLFF.

V gene TRBV10-3 combines with J gene TRBJ1-4; TRBD1 agrees at 7 bases. CDR3 length equals 15 residues. V lost 4 bases and J lost 3; bases outside the gene matches: 5. CDR1 and CDR2 from the germline V gene are ENHRY and SYGVKD. For the CDR3, the DNA is TGTGCCATCAGTGCCGACAGGGCCCCTAATGAAAAACTGTTTTTT. It yields the protein CAISADRAPNEKLFF.